Reported below is one T cell receptor (beta chain). These data are taken from a study of patients and donors after allogeneic stem cell transplantation. From the RT-PCR reads, TCRdb called clonotypes with MiXCR, one entry per CDR3 protein. The table records 400,000 to 500,000 distinct CDR3 sequences, approximately 16% of them present only once. This CDR3 spans 15 amino acids. The rearrangement links TRBV21-1 to TRBJ2-5; the DNA was not compared with TRBD2, the D call given in the table. TRBV21-1 is described as a pseudogene. Specimen: blood, either unsorted or a sorted T cell fraction (not recorded which). The receptor was derived from a human donor who was either an allogeneic HSCT recipient or a stem cell or donor lymphocyte infusion donor (not recorded which). It is not recorded whose cells these are; they may come from a transplant donor. CDR3 sequence reads: CASRYPQRSGETQYF. The CDR3 DNA follows: TGTGCCAGCAGATACCCGCAGAGAAGTGGGGAGACCCAGTACTTC.